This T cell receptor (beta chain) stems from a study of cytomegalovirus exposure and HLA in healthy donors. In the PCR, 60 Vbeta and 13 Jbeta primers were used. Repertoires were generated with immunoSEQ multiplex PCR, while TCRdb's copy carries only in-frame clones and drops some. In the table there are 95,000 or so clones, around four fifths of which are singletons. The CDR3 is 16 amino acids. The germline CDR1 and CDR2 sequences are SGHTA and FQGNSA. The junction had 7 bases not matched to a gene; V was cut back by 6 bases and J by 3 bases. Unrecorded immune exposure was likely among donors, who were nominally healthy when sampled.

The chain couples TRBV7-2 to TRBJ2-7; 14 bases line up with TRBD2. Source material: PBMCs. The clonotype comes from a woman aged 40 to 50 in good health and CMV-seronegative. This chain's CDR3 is CASSQGLAGGGYEQYF. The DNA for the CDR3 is TGTGCCAGCAGTCAAGGACTAGCGGGGGGTGGCTACGAGCAGTACTTC.